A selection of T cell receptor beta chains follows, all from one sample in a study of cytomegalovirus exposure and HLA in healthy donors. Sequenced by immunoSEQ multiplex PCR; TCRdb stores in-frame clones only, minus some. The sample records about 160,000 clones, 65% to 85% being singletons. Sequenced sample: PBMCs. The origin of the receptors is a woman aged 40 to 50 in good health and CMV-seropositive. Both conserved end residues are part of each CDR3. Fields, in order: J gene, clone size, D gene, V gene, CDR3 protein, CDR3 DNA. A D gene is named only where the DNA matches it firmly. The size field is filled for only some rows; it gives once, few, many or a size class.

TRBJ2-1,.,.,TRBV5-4,CASSSGGNEQFF,TGTGCCAGCAGCTCCGGAGGGAATGAGCAGTTCTTC
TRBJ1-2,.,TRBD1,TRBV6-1,CASSPGQGNGYTF,TGTGCCAGCAGCCCCGGACAGGGGAATGGCTACACCTTC
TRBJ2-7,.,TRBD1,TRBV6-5,CASSRDRQTYEQYF,TGTGCCAGCAGCCGGGACAGGCAAACCTACGAGCAGTACTTC
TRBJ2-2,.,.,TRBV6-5,CASRSPSGELFF,TGTGCCAGCAGGTCCCCCTCTGGGGAGCTGTTTTTT
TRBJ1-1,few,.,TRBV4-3,CASSQEGEGIEAFF,TGCGCCAGCAGCCAGGAGGGGGAGGGAATAGAAGCTTTCTTT
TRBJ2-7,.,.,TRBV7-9,CASSLSAVSYEQYF,TGTGCCAGCAGCTTAAGCGCAGTCTCCTACGAGCAGTACTTC
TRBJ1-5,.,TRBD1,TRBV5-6,CASSFGQGEQPQHF,TGTGCCAGCAGTTTCGGACAGGGAGAGCAGCCCCAGCATTTT
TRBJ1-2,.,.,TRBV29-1,CSVEQSYGYTF,TGCAGCGTTGAACAGTCCTATGGCTACACCTTC
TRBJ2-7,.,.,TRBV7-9,CSSSGGVYEQYF,TGTTCCAGCAGCGGCGGGGTCTACGAGCAGTACTTC
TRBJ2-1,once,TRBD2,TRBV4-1,CASSQGSSGGSYNEQLF,TGCGCCAGCAGCCAAGGTTCAAGCGGGGGCTCCTACAATGAGCAGCTCTTC
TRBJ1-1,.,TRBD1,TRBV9,CASSLTGAEAFF,TGTGCCAGCAGCCTAACAGGGGCTGAAGCTTTCTTT
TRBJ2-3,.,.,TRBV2,CASSERDPTDTQYF,TGTGCCAGCAGTGAGCGGGACCCCACAGATACGCAGTATTTT
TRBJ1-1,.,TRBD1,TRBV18,CASSTGQGLTEAFF,TGTGCCAGCTCAACGGGACAGGGACTCACTGAAGCTTTCTTT
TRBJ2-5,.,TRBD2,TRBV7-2,CASSLVSREGQETQYF,TGTGCCAGCAGCTTAGTATCCCGGGAGGGCCAGGAGACCCAGTACTTC
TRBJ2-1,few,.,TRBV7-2,CASSLYSTGVYNEQFF,TGTGCCAGCAGCTTGTATTCTACGGGGGTTTACAATGAGCAGTTCTTC
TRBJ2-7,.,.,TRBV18,CASSPVPAYEQYF,TGTGCCAGCTCACCAGTCCCAGCCTACGAGCAGTACTTC
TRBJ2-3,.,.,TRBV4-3,CASSQEGSTDTQYF,TGCGCCAGCAGCCAGGAGGGCAGCACAGATACGCAGTATTTT
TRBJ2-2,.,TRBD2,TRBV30,CAWSPRGLVHTGELFF,TGTGCCTGGAGTCCGAGGGGACTAGTTCACACCGGGGAGCTGTTTTTT
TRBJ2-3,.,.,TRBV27,CASSLYTSTDTQYF,TGTGCCAGCAGTTTATATACTAGCACAGATACGCAGTATTTT
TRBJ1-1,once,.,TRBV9,CASSALSNTEAFF,TGTGCCAGCAGCGCCCTCTCGAACACTGAAGCTTTCTTT
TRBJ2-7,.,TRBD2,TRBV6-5,CASSYSLAGTTYEQYF,TGTGCCAGCAGTTACTCCCTAGCGGGAACTACCTACGAGCAGTACTTC
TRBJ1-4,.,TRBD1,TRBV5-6,CASSLARDRDEKLFF,TGTGCCAGCAGCTTGGCCCGGGACAGGGATGAAAAACTGTTTTTT
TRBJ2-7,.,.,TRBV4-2,CASSQDRDSYEQYF,TGTGCCAGCAGCCAAGACAGGGACTCCTACGAGCAGTACTTC
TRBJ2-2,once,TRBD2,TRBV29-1,CSVAGSLAGEANTGELFF,TGCAGCGTTGCCGGATCCTTAGCGGGAGAGGCGAACACCGGGGAGCTGTTTTTT
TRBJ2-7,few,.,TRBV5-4,CASSSRAAGSYEQYF,TGTGCCAGCAGCTCCCGGGCAGCGGGCTCCTACGAGCAGTACTTC
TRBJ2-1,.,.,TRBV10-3,CAISGRQQISYNEQFF,TGTGCCATCAGTGGCCGACAGCAGATCTCCTACAATGAGCAGTTCTTC
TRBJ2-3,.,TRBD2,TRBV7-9,CASSGLAGDTQYF,TGTGCCAGCTCCGGACTAGCGGGAGATACGCAGTATTTT